Following are 3 T cell receptor beta chains from one sample sequenced in a study of T cell responses to AZD1222 COVID-19 vaccine. Method: immunoSEQ multiplex PCR; TCRdb's copy keeps in-frame clones and lacks some. The sample contains 70,000 or so clones, about 80% of which appear only once. Here the sequenced sample was peripheral blood, taken on day 0 of AZD1222 vaccination. These receptors originate from an adult in good health.

The chain has TRBV21-1 and TRBJ2-5. TRBV21-1 is noted as a pseudogene. The CDR3 covers 16 residues. CDR3 sequence reads: CASSKSEGLGKETQYF. Written as DNA, the CDR3 is TGTGCCAGCAGCAAATCAGAGGGGTTGGGGAAGGAGACCCAGTACTTC.

This clone was seen a handful of times. CDR3 in DNA: TGCGCCAGCAGTCAATCTGTAGCGCACGAGCAGTACTTC. Amino acids: CASSQSVAHEQYF. The chain recombines TRBV23-1 with TRBJ2-7, with a possible D match to TRBD2 (5 bases). TRBV23-1 is annotated as an ORF whose role is uncertain. The length of the CDR3 is 13 residues. The V gene lost 0 bases and the J gene lost 5 bases, with 8 bases spanning the gap.

V usage is TRBV5-1 and J usage is TRBJ1-1; D remains unclear. This CDR3 has 14 residues. The germline V gene encodes CDR1 SGHRS and CDR2 YFSETQ. V was shortened by 1 base and J by 5 bases, with 12 bases between the two germline ends. The DNA for the CDR3 is TGCGCCAGCAGCTTGTGGGGTGGAGAGACTGAAGCTTTCTTT. Translated, it gives CASSLWGGETEAFF.